These 25 T cell receptor beta chains came from one sample sequenced in a study of blood T cells in healthy people across ages. For the second PCR, which ran for 7 to 11 cycles, a sample-barcoded 5' primer and a J-beta primer mix were used. A single record per CDR3 protein comes from TCRdb applying MiXCR to the 5' RACE reads. The sample contains more than 800,000 distinct CDR3 sequences, around 26% of which appear only once. Sequencing was done on a sample of blood. These receptor sequences come from an elderly woman in good health.

This clonotype has a count of ten or more. As DNA, the CDR3 is TGTGCCAGCAGCCCACAGGGTTACACTGAAGCTTTCTTT. Protein: CASSPQGYTEAFF. V is TRBV7-2 and J is TRBJ1-1; possibly TRBD1 for D (6 bases). The length of the CDR3 is 13 residues. CDR1 is SGHTA and CDR2 is FQGNSA in the germline V gene. Trimming stripped 5 bases from V and 3 bases from J, with 10 bases between.

In DNA, the CDR3 is TGCAGTGCTAGAGATGGAGGGGTTTCACCCCTCCACTTT. As protein: CSARDGGVSPLHF. The V gene is TRBV20-1, the J gene TRBJ1-6; D possibly corresponds to TRBD1 (5 bases). The V and J ends lost 0 bases and 9 bases respectively, with 9 bases between them. Germline-derived CDR1 and CDR2 are DFQATT and SNEGSKA (reference sequence). CDR3 length: 13 amino acids.

Note on this clonotype: The junction and the germline gene differ at one end; a read error may be behind it. V and J are TRBV20-1 and TRBJ2-7, with 10 nucleotides matching TRBD2. Looked up from germline, CDR1 is DFQATT and CDR2 is SNEGSKA (reference sequence). The CDR3 length is 14 residues. The CDR3 nucleotides read TGCAGTGTTAGAACACTAGCGGGGTACAATGAGCAGTACTTC. Its protein product is CSVRTLAGYNEQYF.

J is TRBJ2-3 and V is TRBV24-1; tentatively, D is TRBD2 (5 bases). This CDR3 has 15 residues. Per the germline V gene, CDR1 is KGHDR and CDR2 is SFDVKD. The ends were cut back, 8 bases at V and 4 bases at J, with 18 bases in the middle. The CDR3 nucleotides are TGTGCCACCAAAGCTAGCCTCCTCCAGTCAGATACGCAGTATTTT. Encoded protein: CATKASLLQSDTQYF.

This clonotype was picked up many times. J is TRBJ1-1 and V is TRBV12-3 or TRBV12-4; D gene ambiguous. V gave up 3 bases and J gave up 1 base, with 6 bases separating them. The CDR3 is made up of 13 amino acids. The CDR3 DNA follows: TGTGCCAGCAGTTTCGCCGAGAACACTGAAGCTTTCTTT. This gives the protein CASSFAENTEAFF.

The chain carries TRBV3-1 and TRBJ1-2; the D gene is possibly TRBD1 (5 bases). Germline CDR1 and CDR2: LGHDT and YNNKEL (reference sequence). The CDR3 length is 18 residues. V was cut by 1 base and J by 3 bases, with 21 bases left in between. CDR3 bases: TGTGCCAGCAGCCAAGGTCGTGAGGCCCTCCAGGGAGACTATGGCTACACCTTC. Translated: CASSQGREALQGDYGYTF.

The chain combines TRBV18 with TRBJ2-1; TRBD2 is a possible D gene (7 bases). The V gene lost 3 bases and the J gene lost 9 bases, with 24 bases spanning the gap. The CDR3 has 17 residues. Germline V gene data show CDR1 as KGHSH and CDR2 as LQKENI. CDR3 sequence: CASSPSMGGPGRSEQFF. For the CDR3, the DNA is TGTGCCAGCTCACCTTCCATGGGGGGGCCTGGGAGAAGTGAGCAGTTCTTC.

There are a few counts of this clonotype. At one boundary the junction diverges from the germline segment, which might be a read error. The chain is built from TRBV12-3 or TRBV12-4 and TRBJ2-7; possible D gene TRBD2, 6 bases. Gene TRBJ2-4 matches the end of the DNA better, so the J call may be wrong. The CDR3 is made up of 14 amino acids. The CDR3 protein is CASSCGVAKSIQYF. The CDR3, as DNA: TGTGCCAGCAGTTGCGGGGTAGCCAAAAGCATTCAGTACTTC.

A remark on this clonotype: It may be a read error: a sequence one base away is much more abundant. The chain employs TRBV7-2 and TRBJ1-2, with 8 bases fitting TRBD1. There are 13 residues in the CDR3. Germline V CDR1 and CDR2: SGHTA, FQGNSA. V dropped 5 bases and J dropped 4; count of bases not matched to a gene: 3. CDR3 region: CASSVDRGYGYTF. For the CDR3, the DNA is TGTGCCAGCAGCGTAGACAGGGGCTATGGCTACACCTTC.

This clonotype was observed a single time. The rearrangement joins TRBV12-3 or TRBV12-4 to TRBJ2-4, with a weak D call TRBD2 (7 bases). Gene TRBJ2-7 matches the end of the DNA better, so the J call may be wrong. The CDR3 sequence is 15 residues long. CDR3 DNA sequence: TGTGCCAGCAGTTTGGGGGGAGGGGGGAAGAACGAGCAGTACTTC. As protein: CASSLGGGGKNEQYF.

The rearrangement uses TRBV6-1 and TRBJ2-1; 12 positions match TRBD2. The junction had 6 bases not matched to a gene; V was cut back by 7 bases and J by 5 bases. The CDR3 totals 15 residues. Germline loops: CDR1 MNHNS, CDR2 SASEGT. CDR3 in amino acids: CASTRRLAGDNEQFF. The CDR3 DNA reads as TGTGCCAGCACCCGCAGACTAGCGGGGGACAATGAGCAGTTCTTC.

In its sample, this clonotype was seen many times. The rearrangement links TRBV6-6 to TRBJ2-6; 9 bases fit TRBD2. Germline loops: CDR1 MNHNY, CDR2 SVGAGI (reference sequence). This CDR3 is built from 15 residues. With 9 bases clipped from V and 2 bases from J, the junction kept 5 bases outside the gene matches. The chain's CDR3 is CASGGGAAGANVLTF. CDR3 in DNA: TGTGCCAGTGGCGGGGGGGCGGCTGGGGCCAACGTCCTGACTTTC.

V is TRBV7-2 and J is TRBJ2-3; TRBD1 is a possible D gene (5 bases). The CDR3 has 13 amino acids. The germline V gene has CDR1 SGHTA and CDR2 FQGNSA. V gave up 9 bases and J gave up 1 base, with 11 bases separating them. The chain's CDR3 is CARRQQGTDTQYF. DNA for the CDR3: TGTGCCAGGAGACAGCAAGGCACAGATACGCAGTATTTT.

This clonotype appeared many times. The chain uses TRBV6-1 and TRBJ1-2, with D maybe TRBD1 (5 bases). The CDR3 sequence is 14 residues long. V lost 1 base to trimming and J lost 2 bases, with 8 bases between them. Germline CDR1 reads MNHNS; CDR2 reads SASEGT. The CDR3 loop is CASSEVRGNYGYTF. The CDR3, as DNA: TGTGCCAGCAGTGAAGTGCGGGGGAACTATGGCTACACCTTC.

As regards this clonotype: Sequence at one end of the junction differs from germline and may be a read error. The V gene is TRBV7-2, the J gene TRBJ2-3; 14 positions agree with TRBD2. Germline V lookup: CDR1 SGHTA, CDR2 FQGNSA. CDR3 length: 16 amino acids. The CDR3 reads CASSPRTSGGPDTRYF. The DNA of the CDR3 is TGTGCCAGCAGCCCACGGACTAGCGGGGGGCCAGATACGCGGTATTTT. Full variable domain (remainder filled in from reference TRBV7-2 and TRBJ2-3): GAGVSQSPSNKVTEKGKDVELRCDPISGHTALYWYRQSLGQGLEFLIYFQGNSAPDKSGLPSDRFSAERTGGSVSTLTIQRTQQEDSAVYLCASSPRTSGGPDTRYFGPGTRLTVL.

This clonotype occurred many times. V gene TRBV20-1 combines with J gene TRBJ2-1, with TRBD2 matching over 11 bases. J lost 4 bases, V lost 6 bases, and 5 bases had no gene match. Germline assignment: CDR1 DFQATT and CDR2 SNEGSKA (reference sequence). CDR3 size: 14 residues. The CDR3 here is CSATTSGGYNEQFF. CDR3 bases: TGCAGTGCCACTACTAGCGGGGGTTACAATGAGCAGTTCTTC.

This clonotype was detected ten times or more. The chain uses TRBV28 and TRBJ2-7; TRBD1 matches at 7 bases. Looked up from germline, CDR1 is MDHEN and CDR2 is SYDVKM. CDR3 length: 14 amino acids. V lost 2 bases to trimming and J lost 2 bases; unmatched junction nucleotides: 3. The CDR3 sequence: CASSLRQGAYEQYF. In nucleotides, the CDR3 is TGTGCCAGCAGTTTAAGGCAGGGGGCCTACGAGCAGTACTTC.

There are many counts of this clonotype. The chain uses TRBV5-1 and TRBJ1-2; 7 bases align to TRBD1. V lost 6 bases, J lost 5 bases, and 10 bases stayed unmatched. The CDR3 consists of 14 residues. Germline-derived CDR1 and CDR2 are SGHRS and YFSETQ. The CDR3 DNA is TGCGCCAGCAAGAGGCAGGGGGAGGTTTATGGCTACACCTTC. Its protein is CASKRQGEVYGYTF.

The chain combines TRBV7-8 with TRBJ1-6, with D possibly matching TRBD1 (5 bases). Germline V CDR1 and CDR2: SGHVS, FQNEAQ. V lost 1 base, J lost 10 bases, and 14 bases lay in between. The CDR3 has 15 amino acids. The CDR3 loop reads CASSLGGNGRSPLHF. For the CDR3, the DNA is TGTGCCAGCAGCTTAGGGGGGAATGGTCGATCACCCCTCCACTTT. Full variable domain (remainder filled in from reference TRBV7-8 and TRBJ1-6): GAGVSQSPRYKVAKRGQDVALRCDPISGHVSLFWYQQALGQGPEFLTYFQNEAQLDKSGLPSDRFFAERPEGSVSTLKIQRTQQEDSAVYLCASSLGGNGRSPLHFGNGTRLTVT.

The CDR3 spells CASSLVRKDTEAFF. The CDR3 bases are TGTGCCAGCAGCTTGGTAAGGAAGGACACTGAAGCTTTCTTT. The rearrangement links TRBV11-2 to TRBJ1-1; D gene unclear. The CDR3 contains 14 residues. The V end was cut by 3 bases, the J end by 3 bases, with 11 bases between. CDR1 and CDR2 from the germline V gene are SGHAT and FQNNGV.

This clonotype turned up a few times. A much larger clone lies a single base off, so this may be a read error. This chain links TRBV6-5 with TRBJ2-1; TRBD1 matches 8 bases. This CDR3 region has 15 residues. Looked up from germline, CDR1 is MNHEY and CDR2 is SVGAGI. The CDR3 bases are TGTGCCAGCGGTTACGTGGACAGGGTTGACAATGAGCAGTTCTTC. This encodes CASGYVDRVDNEQFF.

The chain links TRBV7-6 to TRBJ1-4; D is undetermined. The CDR3 consists of 15 residues. V was clipped by 1 base and J by 8 bases, with 14 bases between them. Looked up from germline, CDR1 is SGHVS and CDR2 is FNYEAQ. CDR3 sequence: CASSLGGPVREKLFF. The DNA of the CDR3 is TGTGCCAGCAGCTTAGGTGGCCCGGTACGGGAAAAACTGTTTTTT.

In this sample, this clonotype turned up a few times. The chain employs TRBV6-6 and TRBJ1-2; tentative D call: TRBD1 (6 bases). Trimming pared 2 bases from V and 3 bases from J, leaving 13 bases between. Germline V gene data show CDR1 as MNHNY and CDR2 as SVGAGI (reference sequence). This CDR3 is built from 15 residues. CDR3 sequence: CASSYPEQGHYGYTF. For the CDR3, the DNA is TGTGCCAGCAGTTACCCCGAGCAGGGGCACTATGGCTACACCTTC.

About this clonotype itself: With a much larger clone just one base away, this may be a read error. V and J are TRBV28 and TRBJ2-1, with D possibly being TRBD2 (7 bases). V lost 6 bases, J lost 10 bases, and 16 bases lay in between. The CDR3 contains 13 residues. The V gene's germline CDR1 is MDHEN and CDR2 SYDVKM. The CDR3 sequence is CASRVRGGQEQFF. In DNA, the CDR3 is TGTGCCAGCAGAGTACGCGGGGGACAAGAGCAGTTCTTC.

Turning to this clonotype: A single base separates this from a much larger clone, so it may be a read error. V is TRBV24-1 and J is TRBJ2-7; 9 positions match TRBD2. Trimming cost V 10 bases and J 5 bases; bases outside gene matches: 20. CDR1 is KGHDR and CDR2 is SFDVKD in the germline V gene. The CDR3 consists of 17 residues. CDR3 loop: CATAGGPKDTSSDEQYF. CDR3 DNA sequence: TGTGCCACTGCGGGGGGGCCCAAGGATACTTCCAGCGACGAGCAGTACTTC.